This paragraph covers one T cell receptor (beta chain) sequence. The length of the CDR3 is 14 residues. Germline V gene data show CDR1 as LGHNA and CDR2 as YNFKEQ. This entry belongs to a study of molecular identifiers for immune sequencing clone quantification. TCRdb ran MiXCR on the PCR reads and lists one entry per CDR3 protein. The table includes around 480,000 distinct CDR3 sequences, around a fifth detected once. The clonotype was recovered from a human donor in good health. Some libraries in this study had Jurkat cell RNA spiked in. The chain has TRBV4-2 and TRBJ2-3; D remains unclear. Source material: naive CD8+ T cells from blood, with Jurkat cell RNA spiked in. Subset defined: FACS-sorted CD8+CD4-CCR7+CD45RA+ naive T cells. CDR3 in amino acids: CVSCSVGLGDTQYF. The CDR3 region has the DNA TGTGTCAGTTGCTCCGTGGGTCTGGGGGATACGCAGTATTTT.